Described below is a single TCR beta chain sequence and its context. Its antigen is undetermined. The CDR3 runs 14 residues. From germline, CDR1 is SGHRS and CDR2 YFSETQ. Trimming left V 5 bases short and J 1 base short, with 11 bases between. This specimen belongs to a study of OX40 agonist ivuxolimab in advanced cancers. Overall study: Dose-escalation subjects each had hepatocellular carcinoma, melanoma, renal cell or head and neck cancer.

Findings and caveats of the study: Among some nonresponders, normalized T-cell clonal expansion was also low.

Only in-frame clones appear in the TCRdb table, and some are missing; sequencing was by immunoSEQ multiplex PCR. Among over 80,000 clones, over 80% were seen once, and the ten largest hold over 0.7%. The V call is TRBV5-1, the J call TRBJ2-3; D is perhaps TRBD1 (6 bases). The specimen was CD4+ or CD8+ T cells sorted from blood, collected in a trial of the OX40 agonist ivuxolimab. The TCR was taken from an adult with an advanced solid tumor such as melanoma, head and neck, liver or kidney cancer. The CDR3 region is CASRTGQRTDTQYF. The CDR3, as DNA: TGCGCCAGCAGAACGGGACAACGCACAGATACGCAGTATTTT.